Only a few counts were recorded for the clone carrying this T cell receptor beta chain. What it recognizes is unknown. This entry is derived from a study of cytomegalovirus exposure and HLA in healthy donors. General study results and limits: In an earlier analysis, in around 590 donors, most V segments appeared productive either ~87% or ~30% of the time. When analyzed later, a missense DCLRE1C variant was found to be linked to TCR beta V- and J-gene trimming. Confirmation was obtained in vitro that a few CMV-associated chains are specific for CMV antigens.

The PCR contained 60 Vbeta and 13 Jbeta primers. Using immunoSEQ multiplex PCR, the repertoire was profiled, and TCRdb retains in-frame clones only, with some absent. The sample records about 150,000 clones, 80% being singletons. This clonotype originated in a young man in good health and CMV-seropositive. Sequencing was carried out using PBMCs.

CDR3 protein: CAWSRGSGNTIYF. CDR3 DNA: TGTGCCTGGAGTCGGGGCTCTGGAAACACCATATATTTT. The chain recombines TRBV30 with TRBJ1-3, with D hard to call. With 2 bases removed from V and 0 bases from J, the gap between germline ends came to 5 bases. The germline CDR1 and CDR2 sequences are GTSNPN and SVGIG (reference sequence). The CDR3 consists of 13 residues.